A single sample gave rise to the 15 T cell receptor beta chains below, sequenced in a study of glioma-infiltrating T cells after dendritic cell vaccination. Using immunoSEQ multiplex PCR, the repertoire was profiled, and TCRdb retains in-frame clones only, with some absent. The repertoire holds about 64,000 clones, with 75% to 85% as singletons. The material was blood, obtained before dendritic cell vaccination. These TCRs come from a human donor with glioblastoma.

The rearrangement links TRBV6-1 to TRBJ1-5; 7 bases map to TRBD1. Germline CDR1 is MNHNS and CDR2 is SASEGT. The junction had 3 bases not matched to a gene; V was cut back by 2 bases and J by 2 bases. The CDR3 is made up of 15 amino acids. The CDR3, as DNA: TGTGCCAGCAGTGAATTTGGACAGGGCAATCAGCCCCAGCATTTT. Translation gives CASSEFGQGNQPQHF.

The chain combines TRBV29-1 with TRBJ1-2; tentatively, D is TRBD1 (6 bases). V lost 3 bases and J 4 bases, leaving 9 bases between the germline ends. The CDR3 is made up of 12 amino acids. In germline, CDR1 is SQVTM, CDR2 ANQGSEA. CDR3 nucleotides: TGCAGCGTTGAGGGGGCTGGCTATGGCTACACCTTC. Amino acids: CSVEGAGYGYTF.

The chain carries TRBV4-1 and TRBJ2-7; 7 nucleotides line up with TRBD1. Germline V gene data show CDR1 as MGHRA and CDR2 as YSYEKL. V shed 5 bases, J shed 2 bases, and the junction held 6 bases outside the gene matches. The CDR3 is made up of 14 amino acids. DNA for the CDR3: TGCGCCAGCAGCGCGACAGGGTACCCCTACGAGCAGTACTTC. Encoded protein: CASSATGYPYEQYF.

The V gene is TRBV27, the J gene TRBJ1-4; no clear D. CDR1 and CDR2 (germline): MNHEY, SMNVEV (reference sequence). Trimming pared 4 bases from V and 7 bases from J, leaving 16 bases between. The CDR3 sequence is 15 residues long. CDR3 amino acids: CASSSFGWGGEKLFF. The DNA for the CDR3 is TGTGCCAGCAGTTCCTTCGGGTGGGGAGGTGAAAAACTGTTTTTT. Together with reference TRBV27 and TRBJ1-4, the CDR3 gives the full variable domain: EAQVTQNPRYLITVTGKKLTVTCSQNMNHEYMSWYRQDPGLGLRQIYYSMNVEVTDKGDVPEGYKVSRKEKRNFPLILESPSPNQTSLYFCASSSFGWGGEKLFFGSGTQLSVL.

The V call is TRBV7-6, the J call TRBJ2-3, with 11 nucleotides matching TRBD2. This CDR3 is built from 14 residues. Per the germline V gene, CDR1 is SGHVS and CDR2 is FNYEAQ. Unmatched junction bases numbered 4, after V lost 5 bases and J lost 6 bases. The chain's CDR3 is CASSPGTSGDTQYF. CDR3 sequence (DNA): TGTGCCAGCAGCCCGGGGACTAGCGGTGATACGCAGTATTTT.

This clone has just a few counts. The CDR3 sequence is CASSLEVGGGGYGYTF. For the CDR3, the DNA is TGCGCCAGCAGCTTGGAGGTAGGGGGCGGCGGCTATGGCTACACCTTC. The chain joins TRBV5-1 to TRBJ1-2; 7 bases are a match to TRBD1. This CDR3 has 16 residues. Germline CDR1 and CDR2: SGHRS and YFSETQ. V dropped 0 bases and J dropped 4; count of bases not matched to a gene: 9. The full variable domain, its missing parts supplied by reference TRBV5-1 and TRBJ1-2, is KAGVTQTPRYLIKTRGQQVTLSCSPISGHRSVSWYQQTPGQGLQFLFEYFSETQRNKGNFPGRFSGRQFSNSRSEMNVSTLELGDSALYLCASSLEVGGGGYGYTFGSGTRLTVV.

This clone turned up a few times. The V gene is TRBV6-5, the J gene TRBJ1-1; 7 bases fit TRBD1. The V gene's germline CDR1 is MNHEY and CDR2 SVGAGI. This CDR3 is built from 16 residues. V dropped 3 bases and J dropped 5; count of bases not matched to a gene: 12. The CDR3 sequence is CASSYHTSGGRTEAFF. In DNA form, the CDR3 reads TGTGCCAGCAGTTATCACACTTCAGGGGGAAGGACTGAAGCTTTCTTT.

The V gene is TRBV5-1, the J gene TRBJ1-2, with a possible D match to TRBD1 (6 bases). The germline V and J ends were trimmed by 4 bases and 6 bases, with 10 bases remaining between them. The germline CDR1 and CDR2 sequences are SGHRS and YFSETQ. CDR3 size: 12 residues. The CDR3 bases are TGCGCCAGCAGCGTTAGGGGGAATGGCTACACCTTC. It translates to CASSVRGNGYTF.

V usage is TRBV2 and J usage is TRBJ1-1, with D perhaps TRBD1 (5 bases). This CDR3 region has 14 residues. Trimming stripped 4 bases from V and 4 bases from J, with 13 bases between. The germline V gene encodes CDR1 SNHLY and CDR2 FYNNEI. CDR3 loop: CASSAEQVGTEAFF. In DNA form, the CDR3 reads TGTGCCAGCAGTGCAGAACAGGTTGGCACTGAAGCTTTCTTT.

This sequence joins TRBV11-2 and TRBJ1-2; perhaps TRBD1 as D (5 bases). The CDR3 runs 14 residues. Germline CDR1 reads SGHAT; CDR2 reads FQNNGV. V dropped 2 bases and J dropped 4 bases, with 11 bases sitting between them. This CDR3 reads CASSLIADSYGYTF. The CDR3 nucleotides read TGTGCCAGCAGCTTAATCGCAGACAGCTATGGCTACACCTTC.

J is TRBJ2-7 and V is TRBV10-1; 7 positions agree with TRBD1. Germline V CDR1 and CDR2: WNHNN, SYGVQD (reference sequence). V lost 4 bases to trimming and J lost 0 bases; unmatched junction nucleotides: 3. The CDR3 runs to 14 residues. CDR3 residues: CASSAGQSSYEQYF. The CDR3 nucleotides read TGCGCCAGCAGTGCGGGACAGAGCTCCTACGAGCAGTACTTC.

This chain uses TRBV21-1 with TRBJ2-7; no DNA check was done on the table's D call, TRBD2. TRBV21-1 is designated a pseudogene. The CDR3 is 15 amino acids. The CDR3 bases are TGTGCCAGCAGCGCCCGAGGGAGAGGGATCTACGAGCAGTACTTC. Protein sequence: CASSARGRGIYEQYF.

CDR3 nucleotides: TGTGCCAGCAGCGTAGCTACAGGGGGGAGTTTATTTGAGCAGTACTTC. Its translation is CASSVATGGSLFEQYF. V usage is TRBV9 and J usage is TRBJ2-7; 8 nucleotides agree with TRBD1. CDR1 SGDLS and CDR2 YYNGEE come from the germline V gene. The CDR3 runs to 16 residues. The V segment lost 0 bases and the J segment 7 bases; nucleotides outside the gene matches: 12.

The CDR3 loop reads CASSFTSGGLTDTQYF. The CDR3 region has the DNA TGTGCCAGCAGCTTTACTAGCGGGGGGCTCACAGATACGCAGTATTTT. The V and J genes are TRBV7-2 and TRBJ2-3; 12 bases are a match to TRBD2. The V gene end was trimmed by 3 bases and the J gene end by 2 bases; junction bases not matched to a gene: 3. The CDR3 consists of 16 residues. Germline V gene lookup returns CDR1 SGHTA and CDR2 FQGNSA.

This chain links TRBV4-1 with TRBJ2-5, with D hard to call. The germline V gene has CDR1 MGHRA and CDR2 YSYEKL. There are 14 residues in the CDR3. Trimming left V 1 base short and J 6 bases short, with 12 bases between. Here the CDR3 DNA reads TGCGCCAGCAGCCAAGTGCCAGCGAGCCAGACCCAGTACTTC. The encoded protein is CASSQVPASQTQYF.